Shown below are 22 T cell receptor beta chains from a single sample sequenced in a study of T cell responses to AZD1222 COVID-19 vaccine. This table comes from immunoSEQ multiplex PCR, and its TCRdb copy is limited to in-frame clones, with some not included. Of about 89,000 clones listed, roughly 86% are singletons. This material consisted of peripheral blood, taken 28 days after the second AZD1222 dose. The receptors originated from an adult who received the AZD1222 COVID-19 vaccine.

Here the CDR3 reads CASSYSGGVAKNIQYF. The DNA of the CDR3 is TGTGCCAGCAGTTACTCGGGCGGGGTAGCCAAAAACATTCAGTACTTC. This chain connects TRBV6-2 or TRBV6-3 to TRBJ2-4; tentatively, D is TRBD2 (6 bases). The CDR3 runs to 16 residues. CDR1 is MNHEY, CDR2 SVGEGT, per germline. Trimming stripped 0 bases from V and 0 bases from J, with 9 bases between.

This chain connects TRBV7-2 to TRBJ2-5, with 7 bases matching TRBD1. CDR1 and CDR2 from the germline V gene are SGHTA and FQGNSA. Losses at the gene ends were 2 bases for V and 2 bases for J; bases not matched to a gene: 2. There are 14 residues in the CDR3. The CDR3 DNA sequence: TGTGCCAGCAGCTTAATCAGGGGGCAAGAGACCCAGTACTTC. Protein sequence: CASSLIRGQETQYF.

The chain is built from TRBV6-6 and TRBJ2-7; D gene ambiguous. Germline lookup yields CDR1 MNHNY and CDR2 SVGAGI (reference sequence). The CDR3 runs 13 residues. V lost 3 bases, J lost 2 bases, and 8 bases lay in between. The CDR3 sequence is CASSYGPTYEQYF. In DNA, the CDR3 is TGTGCCAGCAGTTATGGGCCCACCTACGAGCAGTACTTC.

V is TRBV3-1 (or the pseudogene TRBV3-2) and J is TRBJ2-3; 9 nucleotides match TRBD2. Germline trimming cut 1 base from V and 0 bases from J; bases unmatched to any gene: 8. Looked up from germline, CDR1 is LGHDT and CDR2 is YNNKEL (reference sequence). The CDR3 has 18 amino acids. CDR3 sequence: CASSQVRPSGTSTDTQYF. The CDR3 DNA sequence: TGTGCCAGCAGCCAAGTTCGGCCTAGCGGGACTAGCACAGATACGCAGTATTTT.

The chain links TRBV3-1 (or the pseudogene TRBV3-2) to TRBJ1-5, with D possibly matching TRBD1 (5 bases). The germline CDR1 and CDR2 sequences are LGHDT and YNNKEL (reference sequence). With 6 bases removed from V and 4 bases from J, the gap between germline ends came to 13 bases. The CDR3 consists of 14 residues. In DNA form, the CDR3 reads TGTGCCAGCAGTCTGACAGCTTTGAATCAGCCCCAGCATTTT. It yields the protein CASSLTALNQPQHF.

V is TRBV3-1 (or the pseudogene TRBV3-2) and J is TRBJ2-7; the match to TRBD2 covers 7 bases. Trimming removed 4 bases from V and 4 bases from J; junction bases left unmatched: 4. The CDR3 length is 13 residues. The germline gives CDR1 LGHDT, CDR2 YNNKEL (reference sequence). CDR3 amino acids: CASSLGRGYEQYF. The CDR3 bases are TGTGCCAGCAGCCTTGGGAGGGGATACGAGCAGTACTTC.

J is TRBJ2-1 and V is TRBV2; D is tentatively TRBD1 or TRBD2 (6 bases each). This CDR3 has 15 residues. V shed 6 bases and J shed 1 base, with 13 bases lying between them. Germline V gene lookup returns CDR1 SNHLY and CDR2 FYNNEI. The CDR3 nucleotides read TGTGCCAGCAGCGGTGAGGGGGGATCCTACAATGAGCAGTTCTTC. Its protein is CASSGEGGSYNEQFF.

The rearrangement joins TRBV12-3 or TRBV12-4 to TRBJ1-1, with D hard to call. The CDR3 is 13 amino acids. Trimming left V 7 bases short and J 1 base short, with 10 bases between. DNA of the CDR3: TGTGCCAGCACCAAGGACCGGAACACTGAAGCTTTCTTT. Translation gives CASTKDRNTEAFF.

This rearrangement joins TRBV19 to TRBJ1-1, with a possible D match to TRBD1 (5 bases). CDR1 is LNHDA and CDR2 is SQIVND in the germline V gene (reference sequence). CDR3 length: 14 residues. V was clipped by 5 bases and J by 0 bases, with 10 bases between them. The CDR3 bases are TGTGCCAGTAGTGCAGCGGGACTGAACACTGAAGCTTTCTTT. Its translation is CASSAAGLNTEAFF.

This chain joins TRBV19 and TRBJ2-7; D uncertain. With 3 bases removed from V and 0 bases from J, the gap between germline ends came to 6 bases. Germline V gene data show CDR1 as LNHDA and CDR2 as SQIVND (reference sequence). The CDR3 is 13 residues long. This CDR3 is CASSISPSYEQYF. The CDR3, as DNA: TGTGCCAGTAGTATTTCACCCTCCTACGAGCAGTACTTC. The whole variable domain, filled in from reference TRBV19 and TRBJ2-7, reads DGGITQSPKYLFRKEGQNVTLSCEQNLNHDAMYWYRQDPGQGLRLIYYSQIVNDFQKGDIAEGYSVSREKKESFPLTVTSAQKNPTAFYLCASSISPSYEQYFGPGTRLTVT.

The gene calls are TRBV28 and TRBJ2-5; D possibly corresponds to TRBD1 (5 bases). V was cut by 1 base and J by 5 bases, with 17 bases left in between. The CDR3 contains 16 residues. Germline V lookup: CDR1 MDHEN, CDR2 SYDVKM. CDR3: CASSLLGQGFPETQYF. Written as DNA, the CDR3 is TGTGCCAGCAGTTTATTAGGGCAGGGCTTCCCGGAGACCCAGTACTTC.

The chain combines TRBV6-1 with TRBJ1-5, with D unclear. The CDR3 sequence is 16 residues long. Deletions cut 0 bases from V and 1 base from J, with 10 bases between. Per the germline V gene, CDR1 is MNHNS and CDR2 is SASEGT. Written as DNA, the CDR3 is TGTGCCAGCAGTGAAGCGCCCACCGAGAGCAATCAGCCCCAGCATTTT. This encodes CASSEAPTESNQPQHF.

Judged by abundance, this clone is medium-sized (0.01 to 0.1%). The chain joins TRBV7-8 to TRBJ2-3; 8 nucleotides agree with TRBD2. CDR1 and CDR2 (germline): SGHVS, FQNEAQ. V shed 1 base and J 1 base; nucleotides not matched to a gene: 7. CDR3 length: 17 residues. DNA of the CDR3: TGTGCCAGCAGCTTAGAACTAGCGGACCAACGCACAGATACGCAGTATTTT. Translated: CASSLELADQRTDTQYF.

The V gene is TRBV30, the J gene TRBJ1-3, with TRBD1 as a possible D gene (5 bases). The germline V gene has CDR1 GTSNPN and CDR2 SVGIG (reference sequence). The CDR3 consists of 13 residues. Trimming took off 4 bases at V and 6 bases at J, with 13 bases between the two ends. The CDR3 spells CAWKGRGENTIYF. Written as DNA, the CDR3 is TGTGCCTGGAAAGGACGGGGGGAAAACACCATATATTTT.

This clone has just one count. The chain couples TRBV6-2 or TRBV6-3 to TRBJ2-1, with 13 bases aligning to TRBD2. Germline loops: CDR1 MNHEY, CDR2 SVGEGT. This CDR3 is built from 17 residues. V lost 5 bases and J lost 7; bases outside the gene matches: 11. The CDR3 coding sequence is TGTGCCAGCAGTCCGCGGACTAGCGGGAGTGCTAAGAATGAGCAGTTCTTC. This encodes CASSPRTSGSAKNEQFF.

This clone was recorded a few times. This sequence joins TRBV7-9 and TRBJ2-1; D is tentatively TRBD1 or TRBD2 (5 bases each). V was clipped by 1 base and J by 7 bases, with 17 bases between them. Germline values: CDR1 SEHNR, CDR2 FQNEAQ (reference sequence). The CDR3 contains 16 residues. The chain's CDR3 is CASSLDKLRGRNEQFF. The CDR3 DNA sequence: TGTGCCAGCAGCTTAGATAAGTTGAGGGGCAGGAATGAGCAGTTCTTC. The whole variable domain, remainder taken from reference TRBV7-9 and TRBJ2-1, is DTGVSQNPRHKITKRGQNVTFRCDPISEHNRLYWYRQTLGQGPEFLTYFQNEAQLEKSRLLSDRFSAERPKGSFSTLEIQRTEQGDSAMYLCASSLDKLRGRNEQFFGPGTRLTVL.

The chain employs TRBV18 and TRBJ2-7; 11 positions agree with TRBD1. The germline CDR1 and CDR2 sequences are KGHSH and LQKENI. V shed 4 bases, J shed 6 bases, and the junction held 11 bases outside the gene matches. The CDR3 totals 16 residues. Here the CDR3 DNA reads TGTGCCAGCTCACTTAAAACCGGACAGGGGGCGTCCGAGCAGTACTTC. Protein product: CASSLKTGQGASEQYF.

This clone was detected only a few times. The V call is TRBV7-8, the J call TRBJ2-7; D might be TRBD1 (5 bases). V was pared by 3 bases and J by 2 bases, with 11 bases between. Germline-derived CDR1 and CDR2 are SGHVS and FQNEAQ. The CDR3 totals 14 residues. In nucleotides, the CDR3 is TGTGCCAGCAGCTTCCAGGGAAGGACCTACGAGCAGTACTTC. Its protein product is CASSFQGRTYEQYF.

The rearrangement links TRBV7-9 to TRBJ1-3, with unresolved D. The CDR3 extends over 12 amino acids. Germline CDR1 is SEHNR and CDR2 is FQNEAQ (reference sequence). The V end lost 7 bases, the J end lost 0 bases, and 4 bases lay between the germline ends. CDR3 amino acids: CASMASGNTIYF. CDR3 nucleotides: TGTGCCAGCATGGCCTCTGGAAACACCATATATTTT.

V usage is TRBV3-1 (or the pseudogene TRBV3-2) and J usage is TRBJ1-2, with D unresolved. The CDR3 runs 13 residues. The germline V and J ends were trimmed by 0 bases and 8 bases, with 10 bases remaining between them. Per the germline V gene, CDR1 is LGHDT and CDR2 is YNNKEL (reference sequence). In DNA, the CDR3 is TGTGCCAGCAGCCAAGATTACCTGGGGGGCTACACCTTC. This codes for CASSQDYLGGYTF.

The J gene is TRBJ2-7, the V gene TRBV3-1 (or the pseudogene TRBV3-2); 7 positions match TRBD2. Germline V CDR1 and CDR2: LGHDT, YNNKEL (reference sequence). CDR3 size: 15 residues. Trimming took 1 base from V and 2 from J; bases not matched to a gene: 5. The CDR3 here is CASSQAPGGTYEQYF. CDR3 nucleotide sequence: TGTGCCAGCAGCCAAGCTCCGGGGGGAACCTACGAGCAGTACTTC.

CDR3 protein: CAITRGTGGNTIYF. CDR3 bases: TGTGCCATCACCCGAGGGACGGGTGGAAACACCATATATTTT. V is TRBV10-3 and J is TRBJ1-3, with D maybe TRBD1 (5 bases). Between the trimmed V and J ends, which lost 7 bases and 3 bases, there was a span of 13 bases. The CDR3 is made up of 14 amino acids. Germline loops: CDR1 ENHRY, CDR2 SYGVKD.